Listed below are T cell receptor beta chains from one sample, sequenced in a study of beta chain features in type 1 diabetes. Assay used: immunoSEQ multiplex PCR; TCRdb lists only in-frame clones, some missing. Of nearly 350,000 clones listed, approximately 8% are singletons. Sequencing was done on a sample of central memory CD4+ T cells from blood. The receptor set was obtained from a woman in her late teens or twenties in good health. Both conserved end residues are part of each CDR3. The D gene is left open where the match is weak. Rows may omit the clone size; those that give it use once, few, many or a size class.

TRBV4-2,NA,TRBJ2-3,NA,CASSQEQTSGGTSTDTQYF,TGTGCCAGCAGCCAAGAGCAAACCTCAGGCGGGACTTCCACAGATACGCAGTATTTT
TRBV9,NA,TRBJ2-5,few,CASSPPTPRGTQYF,TGTGCCAGCAGCCCCCCTACCCCGCGGGGGACCCAGTACTTC
TRBV11-1,NA,TRBJ2-1,NA,CASSLRQVDEQFF,TGTGCCAGCAGCTTGAGGCAGGTTGATGAGCAGTTCTTC
TRBV29-1,TRBD2,TRBJ2-7,NA,CSVVMVGGSSYEQYF,TGCAGCGTTGTAATGGTCGGCGGGAGCTCCTACGAGCAGTACTTC
TRBV5-1,TRBD2,TRBJ2-7,NA,CASSISGTSTYEQYF,TGCGCCAGCAGCATCTCCGGGACTAGTACCTACGAGCAGTACTTC
TRBV7-2,TRBD1,TRBJ2-5,NA,CASSLVAQRTGKETQYF,TGTGCCAGCAGCTTAGTGGCCCAAAGGACAGGGAAAGAGACCCAGTACTTC
TRBV6-5,NA,TRBJ1-5,NA,CASSASRTVGSQHF,TGTGCCAGCAGCGCATCCCGGACCGTAGGGTCCCAGCATTTT
TRBV29-1,TRBD2,TRBJ2-7,few,CSVELAGGPSYEQYF,TGCAGCGTTGAATTAGCGGGAGGGCCCTCGTACGAGCAGTACTTC
TRBV4-2,TRBD1,TRBJ1-5,few,CASSQKTGGSAQHF,TGTGCCAGCAGCCAGAAGACAGGGGGCTCAGCCCAGCATTTT
TRBV19,NA,TRBJ2-3,NA,CASSMSTGRRDTQYF,TGTGCCAGTAGTATGTCGACAGGCCGGCGGGATACGCAGTATTTT
TRBV7-9,NA,TRBJ2-5,many,CASSFSLAGQETQYF,TGTGCCAGCAGCTTCTCATTGGCAGGCCAAGAGACCCAGTACTTC
TRBV10-3,NA,TRBJ2-7,few,CAISESTAYEQYF,TGTGCCATCAGTGAGTCCACAGCCTACGAGCAGTACTTC
TRBV28,NA,TRBJ1-5,many,CASRVVNQPQHF,TGTGCCAGCAGGGTGGTGAATCAGCCCCAGCATTTT
TRBV9,NA,TRBJ2-2,once,CASSPREWAGSGELFF,TGTGCCAGCAGCCCCCGGGAGTGGGCTGGGAGCGGGGAGCTGTTTTTT
TRBV7-9,TRBD2,TRBJ2-4,NA,CASSFHPGLANIQYF,TGTGCCAGCAGCTTCCATCCGGGACTAGCCAACATTCAGTACTTC
TRBV10-3,TRBD2,TRBJ2-5,NA,CAIRTSGAGETQYF,TGTGCCATCAGGACTAGCGGAGCTGGAGAGACCCAGTACTTC
TRBV19,NA,TRBJ2-2,NA,CASSIGRPGTGELFF,TGTGCCAGTAGTATAGGCAGACCCGGGACCGGGGAGCTGTTTTTT
TRBV20-1,NA,TRBJ1-2,NA,CSAWYRGYTF,TGCAGTGCTTGGTATCGGGGCTACACCTTC
TRBV7-3,TRBD2,TRBJ2-1,NA,CASSLHLADYNEQFF,TGTGCCAGCAGCTTACACCTAGCGGACTACAATGAGCAGTTCTTC
TRBV5-1,NA,TRBJ2-1,many,CASSLAIVRGYNEQFF,TGCGCCAGCAGCTTGGCCATTGTTAGGGGCTACAATGAGCAGTTCTTC
TRBV7-2,TRBD1,TRBJ2-6,few,CASRPGQMLSGANVLTF,TGTGCCAGCAGGCCGGGACAGATGTTATCTGGGGCCAACGTCCTGACTTTC
TRBV7-2,NA,TRBJ1-1,NA,CASSPRGGRYTEAFF,TGTGCCAGCAGCCCGCGTGGGGGTAGGTACACTGAAGCTTTCTTT
TRBV7-2,NA,TRBJ2-5,many,CASSPDSRTTQYF,TGTGCCAGCAGCCCAGACAGCCGTACGACCCAGTACTTC
TRBV29-1,NA,TRBJ1-3,NA,CSAARGDGNTIYF,TGCAGCGCCGCTCGAGGGGATGGAAACACCATATATTTT
TRBV9,TRBD2,TRBJ2-1,few,CASSSSGNYYNEQFF,TGTGCCAGCAGCTCTAGCGGGAATTACTACAATGAGCAGTTCTTC
TRBV10-3,TRBD2,TRBJ2-1,NA,CAIQRQGRREGRDEQFF,TGTGCCATACAACGGCAGGGGCGGCGGGAGGGCCGGGATGAGCAGTTCTTC
TRBV18,TRBD1,TRBJ2-7,NA,CASSPTGGSYEQYF,TGTGCCAGCTCACCGACAGGGGGTTCCTACGAGCAGTACTTC
TRBV10-3,NA,TRBJ2-1,few,CAISDQLLHSYNEQFF,TGTGCCATCAGTGATCAATTACTTCACTCCTACAATGAGCAGTTCTTC
TRBV11-2,NA,TRBJ2-7,NA,CASSLEPSGVEQYF,TGTGCCAGCAGCTTAGAGCCGTCAGGGGTTGAGCAGTACTTC
TRBV28,TRBD1,TRBJ1-1,few,CASSETGGAEEAFF,TGTGCCAGCAGTGAGACAGGGGGCGCGGAGGAAGCTTTCTTT
TRBV5-6,TRBD2,TRBJ2-3,NA,CASSLEREYGTDTQYF,TGTGCCAGCAGCTTGGAGCGGGAGTACGGCACAGATACGCAGTATTTT
TRBV27,TRBD2,TRBJ2-7,few,CASSVRAGSYEQYF,TGTGCCAGCAGTGTCCGAGCGGGGAGCTACGAGCAGTACTTC
TRBV28,NA,TRBJ1-1,few,CATTLMNTEAFF,TGTGCCACGACCCTTATGAACACTGAAGCTTTCTTT
TRBV5-4,NA,TRBJ2-5,few,CASSLRSRETQYF,TGTGCCAGCAGCTTACGGTCTCGGGAGACCCAGTACTTC
TRBV4-2,NA,TRBJ2-7,NA,CASSPGGGTKIYEQYF,TGTGCCAGCAGCCCCGGCGGCGGGACAAAGATCTACGAGCAGTACTTC
TRBV7-8,TRBD1,TRBJ2-2,few,CASSSQGQLNTGELFF,TGTGCCAGCAGCTCGCAGGGACAGTTGAACACCGGGGAGCTGTTTTTT
TRBV4-2,NA,TRBJ2-3,NA,CASSSSRGGPDTQYF,TGTGCCAGCAGCTCGTCGAGGGGGGGCCCAGATACGCAGTATTTT
TRBV7-2,NA,TRBJ2-5,NA,CASRSEQGKETQYF,TGTGCCAGCAGATCCGAACAGGGTAAAGAGACCCAGTACTTC
TRBV10-3,TRBD1,TRBJ2-7,NA,CAISGGTGVYEQYF,TGTGCCATCAGTGGCGGGACAGGGGTTTACGAGCAGTACTTC